This paragraph covers one T cell receptor (beta chain) sequence. Its antigen remains unknown. Investigators reverse transcribed all isolated RNA, so they sequenced expressed TCRB transcripts. The repertoire was sequenced with immunoSEQ multiplex PCR; TCRdb's copy has only in-frame clones and lacks some. In the table there are 620,000 or so clones, roughly a sixth of which are singletons. Populations isolated by sorting all had purity greater than 95%. The sample belongs to a study of beta chain features in type 1 diabetes. Whole-study findings and limits: TCRB CDR3s were moderately but significantly shorter in Type 1 diabetes patients in all four CD4+ subsets.

This CDR3 is built from 16 residues. From germline, CDR1 is MGHRA and CDR2 YSYEKL. The J segment lost 0 bases and the V segment lost 2 bases, leaving 4 bases of the junction unmatched. The clonotype was recovered from a man in his late teens or twenties in good health. The sample comprised naive CD4+ T cells from blood. The chain employs TRBV4-1 and TRBJ2-3; 8 bases are shared with TRBD1. The CDR3 coding sequence is TGCGCCAGCAGCCAAAGGACAGGGTGGAGCACAGATACGCAGTATTTT. As protein: CASSQRTGWSTDTQYF.